The T cell receptor beta chain under discussion was sequenced for a study of OX40 agonist ivuxolimab in advanced cancers. As for the study in general: Each patient was given ivuxolimab into a vein every 2 weeks, at 0.01 to 10 mg/kg. Prior anti-PD-1, anti-PD-L1 or anti-CTLA-4 therapy was allowed; approximately 41% had some.

Only in-frame clones appear in the TCRdb table, and some are missing; sequencing was by immunoSEQ multiplex PCR. The data contain about 94,000 clones, around 86% of them singletons. Study conclusions and caveats: Those patients achieving a partial response at 0.1-3.0 mg/kg showed among the lowest clonal expansion. CD4+ and CD8+ blood T cells expanded clonally by week 6 at 0.1 to 3.0 mg/kg.

Germline V CDR1 and CDR2: MGHDK, SYGVNS. The length of the CDR3 is 15 residues. V lost 9 bases to trimming and J lost 0 bases, with 17 bases between them. A remark on this clone: Its antigen is not identified.

The sample was CD4+ or CD8+ T cells sorted from blood, taken in a trial of the OX40 agonist ivuxolimab. This receptor was taken from an adult with an advanced solid tumor such as melanoma, head and neck, liver or kidney cancer. The V gene is TRBV25-1, the J gene TRBJ1-1; D ambiguous. DNA for the CDR3: TGTGCCAGGATTTGGAGGGTCTGCGTGAACACTGAAGCTTTCTTT. It yields the protein CARIWRVCVNTEAFF.